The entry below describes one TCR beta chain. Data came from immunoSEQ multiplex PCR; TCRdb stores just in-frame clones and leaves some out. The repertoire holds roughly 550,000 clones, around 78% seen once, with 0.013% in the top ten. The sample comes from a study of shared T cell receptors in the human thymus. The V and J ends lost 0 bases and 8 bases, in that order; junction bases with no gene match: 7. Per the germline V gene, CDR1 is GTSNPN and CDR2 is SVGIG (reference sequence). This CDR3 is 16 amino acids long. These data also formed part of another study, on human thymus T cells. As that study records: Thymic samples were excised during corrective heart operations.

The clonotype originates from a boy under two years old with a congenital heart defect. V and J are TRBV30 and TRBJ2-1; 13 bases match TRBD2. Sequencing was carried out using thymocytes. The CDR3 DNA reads TGTGCCTGGAGTGTACTAGCGGGAGGGACGAGGTATGAGCAGTTCTTC. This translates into CAWSVLAGGTRYEQFF.